The clone carrying this T cell receptor beta chain was counted a few times. Sample-barcoded 5' priming and a J-beta primer mix drove a second PCR of roughly 6 to 12 cycles. TCRdb passed the 5' RACE reads through MiXCR, listing each CDR3 protein once. The table has 1.4 million to 1.5 million distinct CDR3 sequences, around two fifths seen once; the top ten hold under 8%. The sample is drawn from a study of blood T cells in healthy people across ages. Staff drew 9 to 10 milliliters of peripheral blood from each donor. CDR1 DFQATT and CDR2 SNEGSKA come from the germline V gene (reference sequence). Trimming removed 2 bases from V and 1 base from J, with 13 bases in between. The CDR3 is made up of 15 amino acids.

The receptor's source is a young woman in good health. The rearrangement uses TRBV20-1 and TRBJ2-3, with D possibly matching TRBD2 (6 bases). Sequenced: blood. As DNA, the CDR3 is TGCAGTGCTAGACTAGCAGCGGGTGGCACAGATACGCAGTATTTT. It encodes CSARLAAGGTDTQYF.